This entry lists 7 T cell receptor beta chains sequenced from one sample in a study of beta chain features in type 1 diabetes. General study findings and limits: Shorter TCRB CDR3s, moderately but significantly so, were found in Type 1 diabetes patients in all four CD4+ subsets.

No cognate antigen is known for these TCRs. The whole isolated RNA underwent reverse transcription, so sequencing captured expressed TCRB transcripts. Libraries were prepared by immunoSEQ multiplex PCR; TCRdb keeps only in-frame clonotypes and omits some of them. The table lists 600,000 to 750,000 clones, 12% of them singletons, with more than 0.09% in the top ten. The sequenced material came from naive CD4+ T cells from blood. Every receptor here comes from a man aged 30 to 45 with type 1 diabetes.

This clone turned up a few times. The chain joins TRBV6-1 to TRBJ1-1, with a possible D match to TRBD1 (6 bases). Trimming shortened V by 4 bases and J by 4 bases, and 19 bases separated the two germline ends. The CDR3 runs 16 residues. CDR1 is MNHNS, CDR2 SASEGT, per germline. Here the CDR3 reads CASSAPVTPGATEAFF. CDR3 bases: TGTGCCAGCAGTGCCCCAGTGACGCCAGGGGCCACTGAAGCTTTCTTT.

A few counts support this clone. In nucleotides, the CDR3 is TGCAGTGCTTTTCCGGTGGATGGCTACACCTTC. This sequence encodes CSAFPVDGYTF. This rearrangement joins TRBV20-1 to TRBJ1-2, with D unresolved. Deletions cut 5 bases from V and 6 bases from J, with 10 bases between. Looked up from germline, CDR1 is DFQATT and CDR2 is SNEGSKA (reference sequence). The CDR3 runs 11 residues.

This clone was observed a few times. The same CDR3 can be traced to other DNA sequences in this sample. The V gene is TRBV5-1, the J gene TRBJ2-7; D not resolved. The CDR3 is made up of 12 amino acids. Germline V gene sequence: CDR1 SGHRS, CDR2 YFSETQ. Between the trimmed V and J ends, which lost 0 bases and 5 bases, there was a span of 6 bases. The CDR3 reads CASSLVGDEQYF. The CDR3, as DNA: TGCGCCAGCAGCTTGGTAGGTGACGAGCAGTACTTC. Drawing the rest from reference TRBV5-1 and TRBJ2-7, the complete variable domain is KAGVTQTPRYLIKTRGQQVTLSCSPISGHRSVSWYQQTPGQGLQFLFEYFSETQRNKGNFPGRFSGRQFSNSRSEMNVSTLELGDSALYLCASSLVGDEQYFGPGTRLTVT.

As DNA, the CDR3 is TGTGCCAGCCGGGACTCGAGAAATTCACCCCTCCACTTT. As protein: CASRDSRNSPLHF. This chain uses TRBV2 with TRBJ1-6, with D perhaps matching TRBD1 (5 bases). The CDR3 is 13 residues long. Trimming left V 8 bases short and J 7 bases short, with 12 bases between. Germline values: CDR1 SNHLY, CDR2 FYNNEI.

This clone was seen more than once but under ten times. This chain connects TRBV18 to TRBJ2-4; TRBD2 agrees at 9 bases. Germline CDR1 reads KGHSH; CDR2 reads LQKENI. CDR3 length: 16 amino acids. Germline trimming cut 3 bases from V and 7 bases from J; bases unmatched to any gene: 10. In nucleotides, the CDR3 is TGTGCCAGCTCACCCCCAGGGGGACTAGCCGCGAACATTCAGTACTTC. Residues: CASSPPGGLAANIQYF.

In its sample, this clone was seen a few times. The chain carries TRBV29-1 and TRBJ2-2, with D maybe TRBD2 (7 bases). Germline lookup yields CDR1 SQVTM and CDR2 ANQGSEA. The CDR3 loop spans 14 amino acids. Trimming left V 6 bases short and J 6 bases short, with 17 bases between. This chain's CDR3 is CSVLFRRGPGELFF. As DNA, the CDR3 is TGCAGCGTCTTATTCAGGCGGGGGCCCGGGGAGCTGTTTTTT.

The gene calls are TRBV6-5 and TRBJ1-5, with D perhaps TRBD1 (6 bases). This CDR3 is built from 14 residues. The V gene lost 8 bases and the J gene lost 5 bases, with 16 bases spanning the gap. Germline values: CDR1 MNHEY, CDR2 SVGAGI. CDR3 in DNA: TGTGCCAGCGTTGGGACATCAAGATATCAGCCCCAGCATTTT. It yields the protein CASVGTSRYQPQHF.